This T cell receptor (beta chain) was sequenced during a study of blood T cell repertoires in COVID-19. Those enrolled in Seattle joined during active infection and were followed longitudinally afterward. The V end was cut by 7 bases, the J end by 3 bases, with 15 bases between. Per germline, CDR1 LNHDA and CDR2 SQIVND (reference sequence). There are 14 residues in the CDR3. TCRdb's table, derived via immunoSEQ multiplex PCR, lists solely in-frame clones and lacks some. This table holds fewer than 450,000 clones, around 89% found once. The J gene is TRBJ2-5, the V gene TRBV19; D possibly corresponds to TRBD2 (6 bases). The TCR sequence derives from a woman aged 45-65 years with COVID-19, enrolled during active disease. Sequencing used peripheral blood. The CDR3 DNA reads as TGTGCCAGTATGGCCCTAGGGGAGGAAGAGACCCAGTACTTC. Amino acid sequence: CASMALGEEETQYF.